This passage covers 21 T cell receptor beta chains from one sample sequenced in a study of shared clonotypes between healthy human individuals. Repertoires were generated with immunoSEQ multiplex PCR, while TCRdb's copy carries only in-frame clones and drops some. Here the sample spans approximately 1.5 million clones, less than 99% being singletons. Material: naive CD4+ T cells sorted from blood. Subset reported: CD45RA+ positively selected. The receptors here all came from a man in his thirties or forties in good health.

In this sample, this clone turned up once. V usage is TRBV2 and J usage is TRBJ1-5; 7 nucleotides agree with TRBD1. This CDR3 spans 19 amino acids. Germline values: CDR1 SNHLY, CDR2 FYNNEI. V shed 0 bases, J shed 0 bases, and the junction held 11 bases outside the gene matches. The CDR3 bases are TGTGCCAGCAGTGAAGCGCCCCCCGAGGACAGGCATAGCAATCAGCCCCAGCATTTT. Encoded protein: CASSEAPPEDRHSNQPQHF.

This rearrangement joins TRBV27 to TRBJ1-5; unclear D gene. Germline loops: CDR1 MNHEY, CDR2 SMNVEV (reference sequence). V lost 3 bases, J lost 5 bases, and 14 bases lay in between. The CDR3 loop spans 15 amino acids. The CDR3 DNA is TGTGCCAGCAGTTTCGGTAGGCAGGTCGATCAGCCCCAGCATTTT. It yields the protein CASSFGRQVDQPQHF.

This chain connects TRBV6-5 to TRBJ2-2, with D unclear. V gave up 6 bases and J gave up 5 bases, with 10 bases separating them. Germline V gene data show CDR1 as MNHEY and CDR2 as SVGAGI. The CDR3 is 13 amino acids. CDR3 sequence reads: CASSSDKTGELFF. In DNA form, the CDR3 reads TGTGCCAGCAGCTCGGATAAAACCGGGGAGCTGTTTTTT.

The rearrangement links TRBV11-2 to TRBJ2-1; D might be TRBD2 (5 bases). There are 15 residues in the CDR3. The V gene's germline CDR1 is SGHAT and CDR2 FQNNGV. V gave up 8 bases and J gave up 7 bases, with 21 bases separating them. Written as DNA, the CDR3 is TGTGCCAGCTTCAAGGAGGTGGGAGCAGAAAATGAGCAGTTCTTC. Translating gives CASFKEVGAENEQFF.

This chain links TRBV30 with TRBJ2-1; TRBD2 matches at 11 bases. The CDR3 is 14 amino acids. V gave up 8 bases and J gave up 8 bases; unmatched junction bases: 11. CDR1 GTSNPN and CDR2 SVGIG come from the germline V gene (reference sequence). DNA of the CDR3: TGTGCCCAAAAAACTAGCGGGAGAGTAGATGAGCAGTTCTTC. Amino acid sequence: CAQKTSGRVDEQFF.

This clone was detected once. The J gene is TRBJ1-2, the V gene TRBV25-1, with TRBD1 matching 11 bases. The V gene end was trimmed by 4 bases and the J gene end by 6 bases; junction bases not matched to a gene: 16. There are 18 residues in the CDR3. Germline lookup yields CDR1 MGHDK and CDR2 SYGVNS. The CDR3 region is CASSASPDRGRRADGYTF. The CDR3 bases are TGTGCCAGCAGTGCCTCTCCGGACAGGGGGCGGCGGGCGGATGGCTACACCTTC.

This sequence joins TRBV5-6 and TRBJ2-3, with TRBD2 matching over 7 bases. V lost 4 bases to trimming and J lost 0 bases; unmatched junction nucleotides: 5. The CDR3 is 15 residues long. Germline CDR1 SGHDT, CDR2 YYEEEE. The CDR3, as DNA: TGTGCCAGCAGCCGGAGCGGGATTAGCACAGATACGCAGTATTTT. Translated, it gives CASSRSGISTDTQYF.

V gene TRBV27 combines with J gene TRBJ2-3; maybe TRBD2 (7 bases). Germline V gene lookup returns CDR1 MNHEY and CDR2 SMNVEV (reference sequence). CDR3 length equals 15 residues. V was trimmed by 2 bases and J by 6 bases, leaving 15 bases between them. The CDR3 DNA reads as TGTGCCAGCAGTTTAAGTGGGAGGGGGGTGGATACGCAGTATTTT. This translates into CASSLSGRGVDTQYF.

The chain joins TRBV5-1 to TRBJ2-3; 7 nucleotides line up with TRBD1. The germline gives CDR1 SGHRS, CDR2 YFSETQ. The CDR3 has 16 residues. The V gene end was trimmed by 0 bases and the J gene end by 1 base; junction bases not matched to a gene: 5. CDR3 loop: CASSLAAGGRTDTQYF. The CDR3 DNA reads TGCGCCAGCAGCTTGGCGGCAGGGGGTCGCACAGATACGCAGTATTTT.

This chain joins TRBV9 and TRBJ2-3; D remains unclear. Germline V lookup: CDR1 SGDLS, CDR2 YYNGEE. CDR3 length: 19 amino acids. V was shortened by 0 bases and J by 2 bases, with 22 bases between the two germline ends. The CDR3 nucleotides read TGTGCCAGCAGCGTAGCTACCCCCGGTCCCATGCCCGCCACAGATACGCAGTATTTT. Translating it yields CASSVATPGPMPATDTQYF. Looking up the rest from reference TRBV9 and TRBJ2-3 gives the full variable domain: DSGVTQTPKHLITATGQRVTLRCSPRSGDLSVYWYQQSLDQGLQFLIQYYNGEERAKGNILERFSAQQFPDLHSELNLSSLELGDSALYFCASSVATPGPMPATDTQYFGPGTRLTVL.

V and J are TRBV4-3 and TRBJ2-3; 11 nucleotides align to TRBD2. V was pared by 6 bases and J by 0 bases, with 8 bases of the junction left unmatched. Germline-derived CDR1 and CDR2 are LGHNA and YSLEER. The CDR3 runs to 17 residues. CDR3 nucleotides: TGCGCCAGCAGAAAGGGGACTAGCGGCCCTAGCACAGATACGCAGTATTTT. Translated, it gives CASRKGTSGPSTDTQYF.

This sequence joins TRBV15 and TRBJ1-4; a possible D gene is TRBD1 (6 bases). The CDR3 covers 14 residues. Germline lookup yields CDR1 LNHNV and CDR2 YYDKDF (reference sequence). V was shortened by 5 bases and J by 7 bases, with 14 bases between the two germline ends. CDR3 nucleotides: TGTGCCACCAGCGGGGGCAGGCCGGCTGAAAAACTGTTTTTT. It encodes CATSGGRPAEKLFF.

The rearrangement uses TRBV5-6 and TRBJ2-7; D gene unclear. Trimming stripped 5 bases from V and 0 bases from J, with 15 bases between. This CDR3 contains 15 residues. In germline, CDR1 is SGHDT, CDR2 YYEEEE. The CDR3 DNA sequence: TGTGCCAGCAGTTCCGCCCCCGGCGTCTCCTACGAGCAGTACTTC. It yields the protein CASSSAPGVSYEQYF. The full variable domain, in which reference TRBV5-6 and TRBJ2-7 provide the parts outside the CDR3, is DAGVTQSPTHLIKTRGQQVTLRCSPKSGHDTVSWYQQALGQGPQFIFQYYEEEERQRGNFPDRFSGHQFPNYSSELNVNALLLGDSALYLCASSSAPGVSYEQYFGPGTRLTVT.

As to this clone: Because the CDR3 is missing its conserved closing phenylalanine or tryptophan, this is likely a read error. The DNA is omitted, as the CDR3 cannot be located on it reliably, and the CDR3 follows TCRdb's listing. J is TRBJ1-2 and V is TRBV15; whether TRBD1, the table's D call, matches the DNA was not checked. The CDR3 is made up of 13 amino acids, end residues included. Germline V gene sequence: CDR1 LNHNV, CDR2 YYDKDF (reference sequence). CDR3 sequence reads: CATSRGGTDFGGL.

The chain uses TRBV19 and TRBJ1-5; TRBD1 aligns across 7 bases. CDR1 and CDR2 (germline): LNHDA, SQIVND (reference sequence). The length of the CDR3 is 15 residues. The J segment lost 5 bases and the V segment lost 5 bases, leaving 9 bases of the junction unmatched. Here the CDR3 DNA reads TGTGCCAGTAGTCCCGCGGACAGGATTTATCAGCCCCAGCATTTT. Protein sequence: CASSPADRIYQPQHF. Full variable domain (remainder filled in from reference TRBV19 and TRBJ1-5): DGGITQSPKYLFRKEGQNVTLSCEQNLNHDAMYWYRQDPGQGLRLIYYSQIVNDFQKGDIAEGYSVSREKKESFPLTVTSAQKNPTAFYLCASSPADRIYQPQHFGDGTRLSIL.

The chain recombines TRBV15 with TRBJ2-2, with D perhaps TRBD1 or TRBD2 (5 bases each). CDR3 length: 16 residues. The germline V and J ends were trimmed by 3 bases and 1 base, with 12 bases remaining between them. Germline V lookup: CDR1 LNHNV, CDR2 YYDKDF (reference sequence). The CDR3 DNA reads as TGTGCCACCAGCAGTTCCTGGGGGATGAACACCGGGGAGCTGTTTTTT. Protein: CATSSSWGMNTGELFF.

J is TRBJ2-3 and V is TRBV5-1, with 7 bases matching TRBD1. In germline, CDR1 is SGHRS, CDR2 YFSETQ. This CDR3 has 15 residues. The trim removed 4 bases at V and 3 bases at J, leaving 8 bases unmatched. The CDR3 loop reads CASSPRTGKTDTQYF. CDR3 nucleotide sequence: TGCGCCAGCAGCCCACGGACAGGAAAAACAGATACGCAGTATTTT.

The rearrangement uses TRBV28 and TRBJ2-7; D gene ambiguous. Trimming took off 7 bases at V and 6 bases at J, with 19 bases between the two ends. The CDR3 is 14 residues long. Germline CDR1 is MDHEN and CDR2 is SYDVKM. CDR3 region: CASTPSESLAEQYF. The CDR3 DNA reads as TGTGCCAGCACCCCCTCCGAGAGTCTCGCCGAGCAGTACTTC.

Worth noting for this clone: An end of the junction does not agree with germline; a read error may underlie this. J is TRBJ1-1 and V is TRBV4-1; D gene uncertain. This CDR3 region has 13 residues. CDR1 and CDR2 (germline): MGHRA, YSYEKL. CDR3 protein: CASSQGARSYPSF. Here the CDR3 DNA reads TGCGCCAGCAGCCAAGGAGCAAGATCGTACCCCAGCTTT.

J is TRBJ2-1 and V is TRBV2; 9 nucleotides match TRBD1. V lost 7 bases and J lost 2; bases outside the gene matches: 6. The CDR3 consists of 15 residues. CDR1 is SNHLY, CDR2 FYNNEI, per germline. The CDR3 protein is CASTLDRGPYNEQFF. DNA for the CDR3: TGTGCCAGCACCTTGGACAGGGGACCCTACAATGAGCAGTTCTTC.

The chain combines TRBV27 with TRBJ2-7; 11 positions agree with TRBD1. From germline, CDR1 is MNHEY and CDR2 SMNVEV (reference sequence). The CDR3 is 16 residues long. Trimming cost V 3 bases and J 3 bases; bases outside gene matches: 7. CDR3 DNA sequence: TGTGCCAGCAGTTTTCGGGGGGACAGGGGGAACTACGAGCAGTACTTC. Protein sequence: CASSFRGDRGNYEQYF.